Below, 9 T cell receptor beta chains from the same sample are listed, as sequenced in a study of Graves' ophthalmopathy and Graves' hyperthyroidism. Amplification of the TCR beta CDR3 regions used RNA transcripts (as template). HTBI primers were used in a first-round RT-PCR, which preceded a second-round multiplex PCR. TCRdb itself ran the multiplex PCR reads through MiXCR, one entry per CDR3 protein. The repertoire holds over a million distinct CDR3 sequences, with about two fifths as singletons. Sequencing used peripheral blood or thyroid tissue (not recorded which). Every receptor here comes from an adult man with Graves' hyperthyroidism.

The chain employs TRBV9 and TRBJ2-1; TRBD2 agrees at 10 bases. Germline values: CDR1 SGDLS, CDR2 YYNGEE. Losses at the gene ends were 3 bases for V and 5 bases for J; bases not matched to a gene: 5. CDR3 length equals 15 residues. The CDR3 protein is CASSATSGVDNEQFF. DNA for the CDR3: TGTGCCAGCAGCGCCACTAGCGGGGTCGACAATGAGCAGTTCTTC.

The V gene is TRBV12-3 or TRBV12-4, the J gene TRBJ2-2; TRBD2 aligns across 10 bases. The CDR3 consists of 16 residues. With 7 bases clipped from V and 5 bases from J, the junction kept 10 bases outside the gene matches. DNA for the CDR3: TGTGCCAGCAATCTAGCGGGAGTTTCGTTAACCGGGGAGCTGTTTTTT. Its translation: CASNLAGVSLTGELFF.

In its sample, this clonotype was seen once. This chain joins TRBV7-9 and TRBJ2-7; TRBD2 agrees at 10 bases. The germline V gene has CDR1 SEHNR and CDR2 FQNEAQ (reference sequence). The V segment lost 5 bases and the J segment 4 bases; nucleotides outside the gene matches: 11. This CDR3 contains 16 residues. This CDR3 reads CASSPPRPSGRYEQYF. In DNA, the CDR3 is TGTGCCAGCAGCCCCCCCAGGCCTAGCGGGAGATACGAGCAGTACTTC.

Note on this clonotype: A much larger clonotype is one base distant, so this may be a read error. The V and J genes are TRBV7-2 and TRBJ2-7; D possibly corresponds to TRBD1 (5 bases). Trimming took 3 bases from V and 9 from J, leaving 12 bases between them. The CDR3 runs 12 residues. The germline CDR1 and CDR2 sequences are SGHTA and FQGNSA. CDR3 amino acids: CASSFSGNGQYF. Here the CDR3 DNA reads TGTGCCAGCAGCTTCTCAGGGAACGGGCAGTACTTC.

The chain uses TRBV6-6 and TRBJ1-4; D remains unclear. Trimming stripped 0 bases from V and 8 bases from J, with 13 bases between. This CDR3 contains 15 residues. Germline V CDR1 and CDR2: MNHNY, SVGAGI (reference sequence). CDR3 sequence: CASSYSPGMGEKLFF. The CDR3 DNA reads TGTGCCAGCAGTTACTCGCCCGGAATGGGCGAAAAACTGTTTTTT.

The genes are TRBV10-3 and TRBJ2-5; D remains ambiguous. V was shortened by 6 bases and J by 5 bases, with 13 bases between the two germline ends. In germline, CDR1 is ENHRY, CDR2 SYGVKD. The CDR3 totals 13 residues. The CDR3, as DNA: TGTGCCATCAGAATCGGAACCGGGGAGACCCAGTACTTC. This encodes CAIRIGTGETQYF.

The chain couples TRBV7-9 to TRBJ1-4; 9 bases line up with TRBD1. This CDR3 region has 14 residues. V shed 7 bases, J shed 7 bases, and the junction held 7 bases outside the gene matches. The V gene's germline CDR1 is SEHNR and CDR2 FQNEAQ (reference sequence). This CDR3 is CASTSGTGSEKLFF. The CDR3 coding sequence is TGTGCCAGCACCTCCGGGACAGGGAGTGAAAAACTGTTTTTT.

The sample holds a few counts of this clonotype. The V gene is TRBV2, the J gene TRBJ1-5, with D perhaps TRBD1 (5 bases). Trimming removed 8 bases from V and 4 bases from J, with 21 bases in between. CDR3 length equals 16 residues. Per germline, CDR1 SNHLY and CDR2 FYNNEI. This CDR3 is CASGWGGGYRNQPQHF. The CDR3 coding sequence is TGTGCCAGCGGGTGGGGCGGCGGGTATCGGAATCAGCCCCAGCATTTT.

A few counts support this clonotype. The CDR3 sequence: CASSPNRAGANVLTF. CDR3 DNA: TGTGCCAGCAGCCCGAATAGAGCCGGGGCCAACGTCCTGACTTTC. The J gene is TRBJ2-6, the V gene TRBV7-8; D gene unclear. The germline V and J ends were trimmed by 5 bases and 4 bases, with 12 bases remaining between them. This CDR3 has 15 amino acids. In germline, CDR1 is SGHVS, CDR2 FQNEAQ.